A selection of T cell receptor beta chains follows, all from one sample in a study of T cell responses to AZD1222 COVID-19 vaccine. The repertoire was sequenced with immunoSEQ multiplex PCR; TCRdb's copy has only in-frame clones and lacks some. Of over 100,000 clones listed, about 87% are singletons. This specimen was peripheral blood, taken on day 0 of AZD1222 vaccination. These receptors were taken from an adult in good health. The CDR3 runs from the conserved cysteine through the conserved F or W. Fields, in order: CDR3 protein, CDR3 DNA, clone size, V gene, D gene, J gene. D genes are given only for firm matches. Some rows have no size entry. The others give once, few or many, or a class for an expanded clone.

CDR3 protein: CASSLDPFTNSYNEQFF
CDR3 DNA: TGTGCCAGCAGCTTAGATCCCTTTACGAACTCCTACAATGAGCAGTTCTTC
clone size: once
V gene: TRBV11-2
D gene: -
J gene: TRBJ2-1

CDR3 protein: CASRLSGTQETQYF
CDR3 DNA: TGTGCCAGCAGGTTAAGCGGCACCCAAGAGACCCAGTACTTC
clone size: -
V gene: TRBV25-1
D gene: -
J gene: TRBJ2-5

CDR3 protein: CASSYSRTYEAFF
CDR3 DNA: TGTGCCAGCAGTTACTCGAGAACTTACGAAGCTTTCTTT
clone size: -
V gene: TRBV6-2/TRBV6-3
D gene: -
J gene: TRBJ1-1

CDR3 protein: CASSSAARGYNEQFF
CDR3 DNA: TGTGCCAGCAGCTCGGCGGCCCGGGGTTACAATGAGCAGTTCTTC
clone size: -
V gene: TRBV5-4
D gene: -
J gene: TRBJ2-1

CDR3 protein: CATSDPRSGEPETQYF
CDR3 DNA: TGTGCCACCAGTGATCCCCGGTCTGGAGAGCCAGAGACCCAGTACTTC
clone size: -
V gene: TRBV24-1
D gene: -
J gene: TRBJ2-5

CDR3 protein: CSVEGGASLGNGFF
CDR3 DNA: TGCAGCGTTGAAGGGGGCGCGTCCTTGGGCAATGGGTTCTTC
clone size: -
V gene: TRBV29-1
D gene: -
J gene: TRBJ2-1

CDR3 protein: CASSLPGDGYTF
CDR3 DNA: TGTGCCAGCAGTTTGCCCGGGGATGGCTACACCTTC
clone size: few
V gene: TRBV28
D gene: -
J gene: TRBJ1-2

CDR3 protein: CASSLGALNYGYTF
CDR3 DNA: TGTGCCAGTTCTCTAGGGGCTCTTAACTATGGCTACACCTTC
clone size: -
V gene: TRBV6-5
D gene: -
J gene: TRBJ1-2

CDR3 protein: CASSLGLGAPYEQYF
CDR3 DNA: TGTGCCAGCAGCTTGGGACTAGGGGCCCCCTACGAGCAGTACTTC
clone size: -
V gene: TRBV7-2
D gene: TRBD2
J gene: TRBJ2-7

CDR3 protein: CASSPQAGNYGYTF
CDR3 DNA: TGTGCCAGCAGTCCCCAAGCGGGGAACTATGGCTACACCTTC
clone size: once
V gene: TRBV27
D gene: -
J gene: TRBJ1-2

CDR3 protein: CASSTRLSNQPQHF
CDR3 DNA: TGTGCCAGTAGTACGCGGTTGAGCAATCAGCCCCAGCATTTT
clone size: -
V gene: TRBV19
D gene: -
J gene: TRBJ1-5

CDR3 protein: CASIWAETGCIWGGANVLTF
CDR3 DNA: TGCGCCAGCATCTGGGCAGAGACAGGGTGTATCTGGGGTGGGGCCAACGTCCTGACTTTC
clone size: -
V gene: TRBV10-1
D gene: TRBD1
J gene: TRBJ2-6

CDR3 protein: CASSTQGRETQYF
CDR3 DNA: TGTGCCAGCAGCACCCAGGGGAGAGAGACCCAGTACTTC
clone size: -
V gene: TRBV6-5
D gene: -
J gene: TRBJ2-5

CDR3 protein: CASSRYTVVDGYTF
CDR3 DNA: TGTGCCAGTAGTCGCTACACCGTAGTAGATGGCTACACCTTC
clone size: -
V gene: TRBV19
D gene: -
J gene: TRBJ1-2